Listed below are T cell receptor beta chains from one sample, sequenced in a study of OX40 agonist ivuxolimab in advanced cancers. This table comes from immunoSEQ multiplex PCR, and its TCRdb copy is limited to in-frame clones, with some not included. Among around 99,000 clones listed, 90% were seen once. The sample was CD4+ or CD8+ T cells sorted from blood, taken in a trial of the OX40 agonist ivuxolimab. These receptors were collected from an adult with an advanced solid tumor such as melanoma, head and neck, liver or kidney cancer. CDR3s leave out the opening cysteine and the closing phenylalanine or tryptophan. The order of the fields is V gene, CDR3 protein.

v_gene: TRBV10-1
CDR3aa: ASSDSDDGYT

v_gene: TRBV25-1
CDR3aa: ASRSVGELF

v_gene: TRBV5-4
CDR3aa: ASSLPSWEGTDTQY

v_gene: TRBV19
CDR3aa: ASRATGPPLAQH

v_gene: TRBV5-4
CDR3aa: ASSSLAGNYEQY

v_gene: TRBV10-3
CDR3aa: AISGDRNTEAF

v_gene: TRBV11-3
CDR3aa: ASSFPTISYEQY

v_gene: TRBV29-1
CDR3aa: SGDRGNYNEQF

v_gene: TRBV9
CDR3aa: ASSVSPGKTTGELF

v_gene: TRBV5-1
CDR3aa: ASSLGGTEYNEQF

v_gene: TRBV30
CDR3aa: AWSVGLSSNQPQH

v_gene: TRBV4-1
CDR3aa: ASSQDRDGELF

v_gene: TRBV9
CDR3aa: ASSVGVDGSPGTGELF

v_gene: TRBV6-6
CDR3aa: ASSQDRRTDTQY

v_gene: TRBV7-3
CDR3aa: ASSSIQGGEQY

v_gene: TRBV7-3
CDR3aa: ASSLIQGNEQF

v_gene: TRBV7-9
CDR3aa: ASSLKARLAGKVNEQF

v_gene: TRBV6-5
CDR3aa: ASSSRSGRQVYGYT

v_gene: TRBV2
CDR3aa: ASSRGNAGNTIY

v_gene: TRBV7-9
CDR3aa: ASSLAGTSIEQY

v_gene: TRBV11-2
CDR3aa: ASSFAGAFYEQY

v_gene: TRBV2
CDR3aa: ASSTFRDSGEQY

v_gene: TRBV15
CDR3aa: ATSRGVNTYEAF

v_gene: TRBV10-1
CDR3aa: ASSAGADQPQH

v_gene: TRBV23-1
CDR3aa: ASSRTGAAEQY

v_gene: TRBV19
CDR3aa: ASTEQGALDTQY